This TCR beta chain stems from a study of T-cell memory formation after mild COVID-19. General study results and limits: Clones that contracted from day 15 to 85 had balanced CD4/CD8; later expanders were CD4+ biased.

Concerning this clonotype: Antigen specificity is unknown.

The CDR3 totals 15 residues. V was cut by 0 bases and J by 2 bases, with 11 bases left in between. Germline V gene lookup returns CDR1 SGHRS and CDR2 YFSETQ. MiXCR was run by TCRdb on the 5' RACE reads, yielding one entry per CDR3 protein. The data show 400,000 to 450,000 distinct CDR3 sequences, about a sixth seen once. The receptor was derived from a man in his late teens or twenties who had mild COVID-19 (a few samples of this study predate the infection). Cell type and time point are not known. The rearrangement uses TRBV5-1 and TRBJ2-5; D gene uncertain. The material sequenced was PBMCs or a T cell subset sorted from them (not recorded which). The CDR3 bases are TGCGCCAGCAGCTTGGACACATTAGGGCAAGAGACCCAGTACTTC. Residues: CASSLDTLGQETQYF.